This entry concerns a single T cell receptor (beta chain). The sample belongs to a study of blood T cells in healthy people across ages. The authors ran a second PCR of roughly 6 to 12 cycles using a sample-barcoded 5' primer and a J-beta primer mix. TCRdb ran MiXCR on the 5' RACE reads and lists one entry per CDR3 protein. There are some 760,000 distinct CDR3 sequences in the sample; 20% to 25% occur only once, and more than 8.5% lies in the top ten. Per the germline V gene, CDR1 is DFQATT and CDR2 is SNEGSKA (reference sequence). The trim removed 3 bases at V and 4 bases at J, leaving 9 bases unmatched. This CDR3 has 15 amino acids. This same sample was also taken into another study, of T cells of mothers and their children.

The sequencing sample was made of blood. The clonotype comes from a boy between 5 and 17 years old in good health. The chain uses TRBV20-1 and TRBJ2-7, with 10 positions matching TRBD1. CDR3 coding DNA: TGCAGTGCTAGTTCGGGACAGGGGAAGAGGTACGAGCAGTACTTC. The encoded protein is CSASSGQGKRYEQYF.